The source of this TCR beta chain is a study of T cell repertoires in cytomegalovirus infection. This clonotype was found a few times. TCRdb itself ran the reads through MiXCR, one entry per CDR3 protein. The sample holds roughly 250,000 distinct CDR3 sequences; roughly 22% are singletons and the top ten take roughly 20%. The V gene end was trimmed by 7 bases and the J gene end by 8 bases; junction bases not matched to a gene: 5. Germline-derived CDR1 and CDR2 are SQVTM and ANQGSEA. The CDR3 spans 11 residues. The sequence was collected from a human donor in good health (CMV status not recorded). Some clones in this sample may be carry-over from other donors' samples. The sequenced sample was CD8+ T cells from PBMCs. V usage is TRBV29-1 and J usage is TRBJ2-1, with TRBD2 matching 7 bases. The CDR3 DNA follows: TGCAGCGCCCTACTAGCGTATGAGCAGTTCTTC. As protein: CSALLAYEQFF.